These 22 T cell receptor beta chains came from one sample sequenced in a study of blood T cell repertoires in COVID-19 (dated by TCRdb to about 2020). Library construction relied on the immunoSEQ multiplex PCR assay. Held by TCRdb, this immuneACCESS table contains in-frame sequences only and omits some clones. Under half of the omission traces to an unresolved V gene where checked; the cause of the rest is unknown. The sample table holds some 510,000 clones, of which roughly 90% were seen once. The ten most abundant clones make up less than 2% of the sample. Sequencing used PBMCs or T cells enriched from blood (not recorded which). These receptor sequences come from a woman aged 40 to 50 who had recovered from COVID-19.

A single count supports this clone. J is TRBJ1-2 and V is TRBV19; D is ambiguous. CDR1 and CDR2 (germline): LNHDA, SQIVND (reference sequence). With 9 bases removed from V and 8 bases from J, the gap between germline ends came to 31 bases. This CDR3 spans 17 amino acids. CDR3 in amino acids: CASRETSTGITMGGYTF. Here the CDR3 DNA reads TGTGCCAGCCGGGAAACCTCGACGGGAATAACAATGGGAGGCTACACCTTC.

This sequence joins TRBV10-3 and TRBJ1-2, with D possibly being TRBD1 (5 bases). There are 14 residues in the CDR3. The V gene lost 5 bases and the J gene lost 6 bases, with 16 bases spanning the gap. CDR1 and CDR2 from the germline V gene are ENHRY and SYGVKD. CDR3 loop: CAISSTDRGDGYTF. In DNA form, the CDR3 reads TGTGCCATCAGTAGTACTGACAGAGGAGATGGCTACACCTTC.

The J gene is TRBJ2-7, the V gene TRBV13; D is perhaps TRBD1 (6 bases). Germline CDR1 is PRHDT and CDR2 is FYEKMQ (reference sequence). The CDR3 length is 16 residues. The V gene lost 0 bases and the J gene lost 0 bases, with 12 bases spanning the gap. The CDR3 reads CASSLGRGIGSYEQYF. The CDR3 region has the DNA TGTGCCAGCAGCTTAGGGAGGGGGATAGGCTCCTACGAGCAGTACTTC.

The CDR3 here is CASSPAQGRNYGYTF. CDR3 in DNA: TGTGCCAGCAGCCCCGCACAGGGGCGTAACTATGGCTACACCTTC. The chain recombines TRBV6-5 with TRBJ1-2; 7 bases align to TRBD1. V shed 6 bases and J 1 base; nucleotides not matched to a gene: 8. Germline CDR1 is MNHEY and CDR2 is SVGAGI. The CDR3 is 15 residues long.

The chain links TRBV5-1 to TRBJ1-2; TRBD1 is a possible D gene (6 bases). There are 14 residues in the CDR3. Trimming removed 1 base from V and 3 bases from J, with 10 bases in between. Germline V gene sequence: CDR1 SGHRS, CDR2 YFSETQ. The CDR3 is CASSLQKGDYGYTF. CDR3 nucleotides: TGCGCCAGCAGCTTGCAGAAGGGGGACTATGGCTACACCTTC.

The chain combines TRBV19 with TRBJ1-6, with 7 bases fitting TRBD1. This CDR3 comprises 17 residues. Germline V gene data show CDR1 as LNHDA and CDR2 as SQIVND (reference sequence). With V trimmed by 0 bases and J by 7 bases, 9 bases remained unmatched. The CDR3 nucleotides read TGTGCCAGTAGTATAGAAGCAACGACAGGGATAAATTCACCCCTCCACTTT. Its translation is CASSIEATTGINSPLHF.

V and J are TRBV2 and TRBJ2-7, with 10 bases that match TRBD1. Germline assignment: CDR1 SNHLY and CDR2 FYNNEI. The CDR3 covers 18 residues. Losses at the gene ends were 7 bases for V and 3 bases for J; bases not matched to a gene: 18. CDR3 in DNA: TGTGCCAGCACCACACCTACAGGATCCGGGACAGGGGACTACGAGCAGTACTTC. This encodes CASTTPTGSGTGDYEQYF.

The genes are TRBV27 and TRBJ2-1; D call uncertain. CDR3 size: 14 residues. From germline, CDR1 is MNHEY and CDR2 SMNVEV (reference sequence). V lost 3 bases and J lost 8, with 14 bases in between. This chain's CDR3 is CASSLVEATDEQFF. The CDR3 DNA reads as TGTGCCAGCAGTTTGGTAGAAGCTACCGATGAGCAGTTCTTC.

This clone was seen only once. The chain recombines TRBV15 with TRBJ1-2; TRBD1 matches 12 bases. From germline, CDR1 is LNHNV and CDR2 YYDKDF (reference sequence). The CDR3 runs 14 residues. The ends lost 8 bases at V and 4 bases at J; junction bases unmatched: 5. CDR3 DNA sequence: TGTGCCACCGCCCGGGGACAGGGGGCCTATGGCTACACCTTC. The encoded protein is CATARGQGAYGYTF. Combining the CDR3 with reference TRBV15 and TRBJ1-2 gives the whole variable domain DAMVIQNPRYQVTQFGKPVTLSCSQTLNHNVMYWYQQKSSQAPKLLFHYYDKDFNNEADTPDNFQSRRPNTSFCFLDIRSPGLGDTAMYLCATARGQGAYGYTFGSGTRLTVV.

The chain is built from TRBV28 and TRBJ2-7, with 9 nucleotides matching TRBD1. The CDR3 is 13 amino acids. V shed 8 bases, J shed 3 bases, and the junction held 5 bases outside the gene matches. CDR1 MDHEN and CDR2 SYDVKM come from the germline V gene. CDR3 amino acids: CASERDRDYEQYF. In DNA form, the CDR3 reads TGTGCCAGCGAACGGGACAGGGACTACGAGCAGTACTTC.

J is TRBJ1-4 and V is TRBV21-1. TRBV21-1 is shown as a pseudogene. The CDR3 is 16 residues long. CDR3 nucleotide sequence: TGTGCCAGCAGCTCCTCTAGAGGGGGGGAGAATGAAAAACTGTTTTTT. It yields the protein CASSSSRGGENEKLFF.

The CDR3 sequence is CAWSVGGSQPQHF. The CDR3 bases are TGTGCCTGGAGTGTAGGGGGTTCGCAGCCCCAGCATTTT. This chain connects TRBV30 to TRBJ1-5; possibly TRBD1 for D (6 bases). Between the trimmed V and J ends, which lost 0 bases and 7 bases, there was a span of 10 bases. The CDR3 has 13 amino acids. From germline, CDR1 is GTSNPN and CDR2 SVGIG (reference sequence). The full variable domain, its missing parts supplied by reference TRBV30 and TRBJ1-5, is SQTIHQWPATLVQPVGSPLSLECTVEGTSNPNLYWYRQAAGRGLQLLFYSVGIGQISSEVPQNLSASRPQDRQFILSSKKLLLSDSGFYLCAWSVGGSQPQHFGDGTRLSIL.

This sequence joins TRBV28 and TRBJ1-1, with no clear D. The CDR3 totals 12 residues. The V gene lost 4 bases and the J gene lost 4 bases, with 7 bases spanning the gap. Germline values: CDR1 MDHEN, CDR2 SYDVKM. The CDR3: CASSSSVTEAFF. The CDR3, as DNA: TGTGCCAGCAGTTCCTCGGTCACTGAAGCTTTCTTT. Complete variable domain (other parts from reference TRBV28 and TRBJ1-1): DVKVTQSSRYLVKRTGEKVFLECVQDMDHENMFWYRQDPGLGLRLIYFSYDVKMKEKGDIPEGYSVSREKKERFSLILESASTNQTSMYLCASSSSVTEAFFGQGTRLTVV.

In DNA, the CDR3 is TGCGCCAGCAGCCCATCTGATCAACGCCGGTCTGGCTACACCTTC. Amino acids: CASSPSDQRRSGYTF. This sequence joins TRBV5-1 and TRBJ1-2, with D unresolved. V was clipped by 4 bases and J by 7 bases, with 20 bases between them. CDR3 length: 15 residues. Per germline, CDR1 SGHRS and CDR2 YFSETQ.

The chain uses TRBV7-2 and TRBJ2-1, with TRBD1 as a possible D gene (6 bases). Germline V gene data show CDR1 as SGHTA and CDR2 as FQGNSA. There are 15 residues in the CDR3. V was trimmed by 3 bases and J by 0 bases, leaving 9 bases between them. CDR3 region: CASSLTGNSYNEQFF. As DNA, the CDR3 is TGTGCCAGCAGCTTGACAGGTAACTCCTACAATGAGCAGTTCTTC.

The genes are TRBV16 and TRBJ1-2, with D tentatively TRBD1 (5 bases). Germline V gives CDR1 KGHSY, CDR2 FQNENV. Trimming left V 0 bases short and J 2 bases short, with 13 bases between. CDR3 length: 16 residues. CDR3 amino acids: CASSQSRQGLNYGYTF. The CDR3 bases are TGTGCCAGCAGCCAATCGCGGCAGGGCCTGAACTATGGCTACACCTTC.

The rearrangement uses TRBV10-3 and TRBJ2-7, with D possibly TRBD1 on 6 matching bases. The length of the CDR3 is 14 residues. V lost 7 bases and J 2 bases, leaving 15 bases between the germline ends. Germline CDR1 reads ENHRY; CDR2 reads SYGVKD. The CDR3 is CAINSGTPTYEQYF. DNA for the CDR3: TGTGCCATCAACTCCGGGACACCTACCTACGAGCAGTACTTC.

This sequence joins TRBV6-2 or TRBV6-3 and TRBJ1-2; D possibly corresponds to TRBD1 (6 bases). The CDR3 contains 14 residues. The germline V gene has CDR1 MNHEY and CDR2 SVGEGT. V was cut by 4 bases and J by 8 bases, with 17 bases left in between. The CDR3 is CASSSGTRPRGYTF. For the CDR3, the DNA is TGTGCCAGCAGTTCCGGGACACGACCGCGCGGCTACACCTTC.

The genes are TRBV19 and TRBJ1-2, with TRBD1 as a possible D gene (5 bases). Germline CDR1 reads LNHDA; CDR2 reads SQIVND (reference sequence). The length of the CDR3 is 17 residues. The V end lost 6 bases, the J end lost 2 bases, and 22 bases lay between the germline ends. Written as DNA, the CDR3 is TGTGCCAGTAGACAGGAAAAAGGTGGGGCCCTCAACTATGGCTACACCTTC. Translating gives CASRQEKGGALNYGYTF.

This rearrangement joins TRBV15 to TRBJ2-1, with TRBD2 identical over 12 bases. Germline loops: CDR1 LNHNV, CDR2 YYDKDF (reference sequence). Germline trimming cut 4 bases from V and 4 bases from J; bases unmatched to any gene: 2. There are 15 residues in the CDR3. The CDR3 sequence is CATSTGTSGYNEQFF. CDR3 bases: TGTGCCACCAGCACAGGGACTAGCGGGTACAATGAGCAGTTCTTC.

The J gene is TRBJ2-5, the V gene TRBV10-2, with TRBD2 as a possible D gene (6 bases). The CDR3 covers 12 residues. V dropped 6 bases and J dropped 2 bases, with 7 bases sitting between them. Germline V gene lookup returns CDR1 WSHSY and CDR2 SAAADI. The CDR3 spells CASRRGQETQYF. DNA for the CDR3: TGCGCCAGCAGACGGGGGCAAGAGACCCAGTACTTC.

The gene calls are TRBV29-1 and TRBJ2-3, with 13 bases that match TRBD2. The length of the CDR3 is 15 residues. Germline CDR1 reads SQVTM; CDR2 reads ANQGSEA. V was pared by 2 bases and J by 6 bases, with 5 bases of the junction left unmatched. CDR3 region: CSVERRLAGGDTQYF. The CDR3, as DNA: TGCAGCGTTGAACGGAGACTAGCGGGAGGCGATACGCAGTATTTT.